This TCR beta chain appears in the sequencing data of a study of identical twins. There are a few counts of this clonotype. Germline CDR1 is SQVTM and CDR2 is ANQGSEA. CDR3 length: 11 residues. The V and J ends lost 3 bases and 7 bases respectively, with 9 bases between them. Using its own MiXCR run on the 5' RACE reads, TCRdb lists one record per CDR3 protein. The sample lists some 230,000 distinct CDR3 sequences; roughly 7.1% were seen once. These data were likewise used in another study, on T cells expressing NK-cell markers.

The chain uses TRBV29-1 and TRBJ1-2; D is possibly TRBD1 (6 bases). The clonotype was recovered from a woman between 18 and 29 years old in good health. Input material: CD8+ T cells sorted from blood. The CDR3: CSVEWGAGYTF. The CDR3 bases are TGCAGCGTTGAGTGGGGGGCTGGCTACACCTTC.